This note documents a single T cell receptor beta chain sequence. This clone was seen just once. This clone's antigen is unknown. No clone much larger than this one lies a single base away; base qualities are absent. After removal of 10 bases from V and 7 bases from J, the junction retains 13 bases not matched to a gene. The CDR3, from cysteine to phenylalanine, totals 15 residues. The only DNA kept is the CDR3, 45 bases in frame from the first base. Sequences KGHDR (CDR1) and SFDVKD (CDR2) are obtained from the germline V gene. The data belong to a study of blood T cell repertoires in COVID-19 (dated by TCRdb to the early 2020s). Study-level background: Collaborator samples came from the United States, Italy and Spain and covered acute and convalescent phases of COVID-19. The prospective study material was composed of cDNA or gDNA derived from T cells, B-cell-depleted T cells, or PBMCs. Deeply sampled blood TCRbeta repertoires from subjects exposed to, actively infected with, or recovered from COVID-19 were included in the dataset. The repertoires were made available in a free public database intended to serve as a resource for research on the immune response to SARS-CoV-2. The samples were drawn from two sources: the first 160 participants of the ongoing ImmuneRACE study, and 950 to 1,500 subjects contributed by 6 global collaborators. Nearly every sample came with metadata listing a de-identified subject ID, COVID-19 status, age in years and sex. Where available, HLA class I and class II types were taken from metadata supplied by the sample provider and were not determined by assay-based typing. Summary of the overall study and its limitations: How much clinical and demographic metadata was included differed by source and by participant, and the metadata was provided uncurated.

The collaborating institutions used their own protocols to collect whole blood in K2EDTA tubes. For TCRbeta analysis, collaborators shipped samples as frozen whole blood, isolated PBMCs, or DNA extracted from either of those sample types. The immunoSEQ Assay, a bias-controlled multiplex PCR, was used to amplify TCRbeta CDR3 regions from genomic DNA. The paper's data handling went like this. The number of nucleated cells in each sample was estimated from the amplification of reference gene primers within the assay. Sequence reads were collapsed and filtered to measure the absolute abundance of every unique TCRbeta CDR3 rearrangement. For each sample, productive Simpson clonality was calculated by taking the square root of Simpson's diversity index across productive rearrangements. TCRdb took over this immuneACCESS table, retaining in-frame rearrangements with V and J assigned. Such tables are incomplete; in checked studies, under half of the missing clones stem from an unresolved V gene, and the remainder is unexplained. V and J calls and clone size are given by that table; D and trimming were obtained from the DNA. The table for this sample lists 270,000 or so clones; 82% of them were counted only once. Roughly 3.1% of the sample is taken by the ten largest.

The V and J genes are TRBV24-1 and TRBJ2-1, with TRBD1 matching 9 junction bases. This TCR was sampled from a woman aged 18-35 years with acute or convalescent COVID-19. The sequencing input was peripheral blood. The sequenced DNA is TGTGCCACACAGCCAGGGACAGGGCCTCGTAATGAGCAGTTCTTC. It codes for CATQPGTGPRNEQFF.